One and the same sample provided the 18 T cell receptor beta chains below, sequenced in a study of CD8+ T cells in alopecia areata. cDNA serving as the sequencing template came from extracted, reverse transcribed RNA. The method was immunoSEQ multiplex PCR; TCRdb's version includes in-frame clones alone and lacks a portion of them. This sample yields hundreds of thousands of clones, of which more than 45% are seen a single time; roughly 0.47% belongs to the top ten. The sample was CD4+ T cells sorted from blood, taken at week 0. These receptors all stem from a human donor with alopecia areata.

The V call is TRBV2, the J call TRBJ2-1, with 14 bases identical to TRBD2. Germline trimming cut 6 bases from V and 5 bases from J; bases unmatched to any gene: 0. Germline CDR1 SNHLY, CDR2 FYNNEI. The CDR3 runs 14 residues. CDR3 coding DNA: TGTGCCAGCAGGGGACTAGCGGGAGACAATGAGCAGTTCTTC. Its translation is CASRGLAGDNEQFF.

The table lists this clone with a few counts. V usage is TRBV7-9 and J usage is TRBJ1-4, with a weak D call TRBD1 (5 bases). The CDR3 totals 17 residues. Germline CDR1 is SEHNR and CDR2 is FQNEAQ (reference sequence). Between the trimmed V and J ends, which lost 2 bases and 0 bases, there was a span of 13 bases. The CDR3 nucleotides read TGTGCCAGCAGCTTACAGGGAAGGGGCTCAACTAATGAAAAACTGTTTTTT. This sequence encodes CASSLQGRGSTNEKLFF. Full variable domain (outside the CDR3, taken from reference TRBV7-9 and TRBJ1-4): DTGVSQNPRHKITKRGQNVTFRCDPISEHNRLYWYRQTLGQGPEFLTYFQNEAQLEKSRLLSDRFSAERPKGSFSTLEIQRTEQGDSAMYLCASSLQGRGSTNEKLFFGSGTQLSVL.

The V call is TRBV11-2, the J call TRBJ2-7; TRBD2 matches at 10 bases. The V gene end was trimmed by 6 bases and the J gene end by 0 bases; junction bases not matched to a gene: 8. The CDR3 is 16 residues long. Germline CDR1 is SGHAT and CDR2 is FQNNGV. CDR3 in DNA: TGTGCCAGCAGATCAACTAGCGGGACTAGCTCCTACGAGCAGTACTTC. Translating it yields CASRSTSGTSSYEQYF.

J is TRBJ2-5 and V is TRBV9; 7 bases match TRBD1. The germline V gene encodes CDR1 SGDLS and CDR2 YYNGEE. The CDR3 extends over 14 amino acids. Trimming cost V 4 bases and J 5 bases; bases outside gene matches: 8. The CDR3 spells CASSPRQGPETQYF. CDR3 in DNA: TGTGCCAGCAGCCCCCGACAGGGTCCGGAGACCCAGTACTTC.

This clone was detected only once. The chain uses TRBV23-1 and TRBJ1-2; possibly TRBD1 for D (5 bases). TRBV23-1 is classed as an ORF, of uncertain function. Deletions cut 0 bases from V and 3 bases from J, with 11 bases between. This CDR3 is built from 15 residues. CDR3 sequence reads: CASSQSGRTHYGYTF. The CDR3 DNA reads as TGCGCCAGCAGTCAATCAGGGAGGACACACTATGGCTACACCTTC.

The J gene is TRBJ2-5, the V gene TRBV19; a weak D match, TRBD1 (5 bases). V was pared by 10 bases and J by 2 bases, with 17 bases between. Germline CDR1 and CDR2: LNHDA and SQIVND (reference sequence). The CDR3 has 14 amino acids. The CDR3 DNA is TGTGCCACCAAACAGACAGTCTTACAAGAGACCCAGTACTTC. Protein product: CATKQTVLQETQYF.

The chain has TRBV5-6 and TRBJ2-7; 7 bases line up with TRBD1. The V gene's germline CDR1 is SGHDT and CDR2 YYEEEE. CDR3 size: 15 residues. The J segment lost 0 bases and the V segment lost 2 bases, leaving 5 bases of the junction unmatched. CDR3 loop: CASSFWGQSSYEQYF. For the CDR3, the DNA is TGTGCCAGCAGCTTCTGGGGACAGAGCTCCTACGAGCAGTACTTC.

The chain combines TRBV30 with TRBJ2-2; 8 positions match TRBD1. CDR3 length equals 15 residues. With V trimmed by 5 bases and J by 0 bases, 5 bases remained unmatched. Per the germline V gene, CDR1 is GTSNPN and CDR2 is SVGIG (reference sequence). Here the CDR3 DNA reads TGTGCCTGGGGACAGGGCGACCCGAACACCGGGGAGCTGTTTTTT. It specifies CAWGQGDPNTGELFF.

The rearrangement joins TRBV18 to TRBJ1-2; possibly TRBD1 for D (6 bases). The ends were cut back, 6 bases at V and 6 bases at J, with 11 bases in the middle. Germline assignment: CDR1 KGHSH and CDR2 LQKENI. The CDR3 length is 12 residues. CDR3 protein: CASSPDRHGYTF. CDR3 coding DNA: TGTGCCAGCTCCCCGGACAGACATGGCTACACCTTC.

CDR3 residues: CASGDRGQSGANVLTF. The CDR3 coding sequence is TGTGCTAGTGGTGACAGGGGGCAATCTGGGGCCAACGTCCTGACTTTC. The chain employs TRBV12-5 and TRBJ2-6; 10 bases align to TRBD1. V trimming: 5 bases; J trimming: 1 base; junction bases outside the gene matches: 2. Germline loops: CDR1 LGHNT, CDR2 FRNRAP. The length of the CDR3 is 16 residues.

The chain recombines TRBV9 with TRBJ1-4; no clear D. Trimming took 2 bases from V and 8 from J, leaving 16 bases between them. Germline V gives CDR1 SGDLS, CDR2 YYNGEE. CDR3 length equals 15 residues. Here the CDR3 reads CASSVAERRGEKLFF. The CDR3 DNA reads as TGTGCCAGCAGCGTCGCAGAACGGCGAGGGGAAAAACTGTTTTTT.

V gene TRBV7-6 combines with J gene TRBJ2-1; TRBD2 matches at 8 bases. This CDR3 has 13 amino acids. J lost 12 bases, V lost 4 bases, and 8 bases had no gene match. Germline CDR1 and CDR2: SGHVS and FNYEAQ. In DNA form, the CDR3 reads TGTGCCAGCAGCTCTACAAGGACTAGCCCGCAGTTCTTC. Protein: CASSSTRTSPQFF.

J is TRBJ1-5 and V is TRBV6-5, with 9 bases fitting TRBD1. The CDR3 length is 15 residues. V was clipped by 6 bases and J by 5 bases; unmatched bases: 8. The germline CDR1 and CDR2 sequences are MNHEY and SVGAGI. In nucleotides, the CDR3 is TGTGCCAGCAGAGATAACAGGGGGCTCTATCAGCCCCAGCATTTT. This translates into CASRDNRGLYQPQHF.

The J gene is TRBJ2-1, the V gene TRBV2; D possibly corresponds to TRBD2 (6 bases). The ends were cut back, 4 bases at V and 9 bases at J, with 16 bases in the middle. Germline V gene sequence: CDR1 SNHLY, CDR2 FYNNEI. This CDR3 region has 14 residues. CDR3 residues: CASSGGGNGAEQFF. DNA of the CDR3: TGTGCCAGCAGTGGGGGCGGGAACGGAGCTGAGCAGTTCTTC. Based on the CDR3 plus reference TRBV2 and TRBJ2-1, the full variable domain is EPEVTQTPSHQVTQMGQEVILRCVPISNHLYFYWYRQILGQKVEFLVSFYNNEISEKSEIFDDQFSVERPDGSNFTLKIRSTKLEDSAMYFCASSGGGNGAEQFFGPGTRLTVL.

In this sample, this clone turned up a few times. The chain carries TRBV6-1 and TRBJ1-1; weak D call: TRBD1 (5 bases). The CDR3 loop spans 15 amino acids. Germline V gene data show CDR1 as MNHNS and CDR2 as SASEGT. Trimming left V 5 bases short and J 0 bases short, with 13 bases between. In DNA form, the CDR3 reads TGTGCCAGCAGTAGTCAGGGTACCATGAACACTGAAGCTTTCTTT. Protein sequence: CASSSQGTMNTEAFF.

This chain joins TRBV4-1 and TRBJ2-3; 11 positions agree with TRBD2. The germline CDR1 and CDR2 sequences are MGHRA and YSYEKL. This CDR3 has 20 amino acids. V trimming: 3 bases; J trimming: 2 bases; junction bases outside the gene matches: 16. Here the CDR3 DNA reads TGCGCCAGCAGCCAGGGCGAAATTTCTAGCGGGGGGTTTATCACAGATACGCAGTATTTT. Protein: CASSQGEISSGGFITDTQYF.

The rearrangement links TRBV30 to TRBJ1-2; 8 nucleotides align to TRBD1. The germline V gene has CDR1 GTSNPN and CDR2 SVGIG (reference sequence). V was pared by 7 bases and J by 3 bases, with 7 bases of the junction left unmatched. The CDR3 has 13 residues. In DNA, the CDR3 is TGTGCCTCCTGGACAGGGAAGGACTATGGCTACACCTTC. As protein: CASWTGKDYGYTF.

This chain joins TRBV5-1 and TRBJ1-5; D is unresolved. V lost 0 bases and J lost 3, with 10 bases in between. The CDR3 is made up of 15 amino acids. The V gene's germline CDR1 is SGHRS and CDR2 YFSETQ. DNA for the CDR3: TGCGCCAGCAGCTTGGATGGATACAACAATCAGCCCCAGCATTTT. Translating it yields CASSLDGYNNQPQHF.